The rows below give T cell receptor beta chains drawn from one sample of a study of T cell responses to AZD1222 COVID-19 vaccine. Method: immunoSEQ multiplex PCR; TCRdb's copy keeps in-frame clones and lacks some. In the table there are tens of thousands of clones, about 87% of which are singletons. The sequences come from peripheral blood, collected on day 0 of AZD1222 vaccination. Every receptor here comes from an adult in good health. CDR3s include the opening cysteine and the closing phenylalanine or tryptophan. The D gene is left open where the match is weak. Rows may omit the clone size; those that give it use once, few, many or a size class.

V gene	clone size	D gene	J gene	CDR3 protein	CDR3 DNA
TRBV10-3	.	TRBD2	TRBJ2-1	CAISAYLGLAVNEQFF	TGTGCCATCAGTGCATACTTGGGACTAGCGGTCAATGAGCAGTTCTTC
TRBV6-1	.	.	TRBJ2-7	CASSEERSSYEQYF	TGTGCCAGCAGTGAAGAACGAAGCTCCTACGAGCAGTACTTC
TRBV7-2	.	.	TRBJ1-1	CASSPVGQPNTEAFF	TGTGCCAGCAGCCCCGTCGGACAGCCAAACACTGAAGCTTTCTTT
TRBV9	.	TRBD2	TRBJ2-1	CASSAFLGGEYNEQFF	TGTGCCAGCAGCGCCTTTCTCGGGGGGGAATACAATGAGCAGTTCTTC
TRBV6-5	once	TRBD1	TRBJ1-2	CASSYRGQGQGYTF	TGTGCCAGCAGTTACCGAGGACAGGGGCAGGGCTACACCTTC
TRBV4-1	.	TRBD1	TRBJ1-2	CASSLQTGENYGYTF	TGCGCCAGCAGCCTTCAGACAGGGGAAAACTATGGCTACACCTTC
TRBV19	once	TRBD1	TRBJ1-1	CASSLGQGKAFF	TGTGCCAGTAGTCTAGGACAGGGGAAAGCTTTCTTT
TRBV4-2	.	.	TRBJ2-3	CASSQVSTAADTQYF	TGTGCCAGCAGCCAAGTGTCCACCGCGGCAGATACGCAGTATTTT
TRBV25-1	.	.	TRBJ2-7	CASRGGSYSEQYF	TGTGCCAGCAGAGGGGGGTCGTACTCCGAGCAGTACTTC
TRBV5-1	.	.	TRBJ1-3	CASSPLQGSPGNTIYF	TGCGCCAGCAGCCCGCTCCAGGGTTCCCCTGGAAACACCATATATTTT
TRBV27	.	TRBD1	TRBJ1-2	CASSYRQGGHGYTF	TGTGCCAGCAGTTACAGGCAGGGGGGACATGGCTACACCTTC
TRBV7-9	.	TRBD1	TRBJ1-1	CASSYAGQRNTEAFF	TGTGCCAGCAGCTATGCGGGACAGAGGAACACTGAAGCTTTCTTT
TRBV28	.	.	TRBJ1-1	CASTQKPMNTEAFF	TGTGCCAGCACCCAGAAGCCCATGAACACTGAAGCTTTCTTT
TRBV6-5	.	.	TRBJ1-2	CASSYYGGNYGYTF	TGTGCCAGCAGTTACTACGGAGGGAACTATGGCTACACCTTC
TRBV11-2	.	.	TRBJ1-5	CASSLGDSQAGSRNQPQHF	TGTGCCAGCAGCCTGGGGGACTCCCAGGCGGGGTCTCGCAATCAGCCCCAGCATTTT
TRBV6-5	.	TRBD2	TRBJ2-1	CASSLGGGSYNEQFF	TGTGCCAGCAGTTTGGGGGGGGGTTCCTACAATGAGCAGTTCTTC
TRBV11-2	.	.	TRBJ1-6	CASSLPYNSPLHF	TGTGCCAGCAGCCTCCCCTATAATTCACCCCTCCACTTT
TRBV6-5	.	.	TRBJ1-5	CASRPGRGNQPQHF	TGTGCCAGCAGGCCAGGTAGGGGAAATCAGCCCCAGCATTTT
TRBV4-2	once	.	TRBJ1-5	CASSRDGMNQPQHF	TGTGCCAGCAGCCGAGACGGGATGAATCAGCCCCAGCATTTT
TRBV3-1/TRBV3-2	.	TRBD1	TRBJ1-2	CASSQTGGHGYTF	TGTGCCAGCAGCCAGACAGGGGGCCATGGCTACACCTTC
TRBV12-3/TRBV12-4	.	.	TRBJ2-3	CASRAGPGVWQYF	TGTGCCAGCAGAGCCGGACCCGGCGTTTGGCAGTATTTT
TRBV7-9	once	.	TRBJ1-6	CASSLAPAYNSPLHF	TGTGCCAGCAGCTTAGCGCCAGCTTATAATTCACCCCTCCACTTT
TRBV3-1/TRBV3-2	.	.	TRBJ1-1	CASSQEGAGAFF	TGTGCCAGCAGCCAAGAGGGTGCGGGAGCTTTCTTT
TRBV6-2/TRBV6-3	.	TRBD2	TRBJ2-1	CASSLLAGERNEQFF	TGTGCCAGCAGTTTACTAGCGGGGGAAAGGAATGAGCAGTTCTTC
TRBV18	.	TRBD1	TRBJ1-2	CASSPGDRDGYTF	TGTGCCAGCTCACCAGGGGACAGAGATGGCTACACCTTC
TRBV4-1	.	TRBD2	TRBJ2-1	CASSQRAAGGSYNEQFF	TGCGCCAGCAGCCAACGAGCAGCGGGGGGGTCCTACAATGAGCAGTTCTTC
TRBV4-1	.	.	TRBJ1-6	CASQLAGDYNSPLHF	TGCGCCAGCCAACTAGCGGGTGACTATAATTCACCCCTCCACTTT
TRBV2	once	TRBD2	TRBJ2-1	CARTTSGGTYNEQFF	TGTGCCAGAACAACTAGCGGGGGAACCTACAATGAGCAGTTCTTC
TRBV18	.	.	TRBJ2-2	CASSPQGVERSTGELFF	TGTGCCAGCTCACCACAGGGGGTAGAGCGGAGCACCGGGGAGCTGTTTTTT